This TCR beta chain was obtained from a study of blood T cell repertoires in COVID-19. In the study overall: Specimens from acute and convalescent COVID-19 originated in the United States, Italy and Spain. Sample material is recorded as cDNA or gDNA derived from T cells, B-cell-depleted T cells, or PBMCs.

Allocation to cohorts depended on clinical history reported by the participants. Authors' processing steps: Reference gene primer amplification yielded estimated nucleated cell counts. Repertoires were generated with immunoSEQ multiplex PCR, while TCRdb's copy carries only in-frame clones and drops some. The V and J calls and the clone size are those of that table, but D and trimming were determined from the DNA. The data hold under 300,000 clones, with around 83% observed a single time. V lost 2 bases, J lost 2 bases, and 15 bases lay in between. The CDR3 consists of 16 residues. Germline V CDR1 and CDR2: MNHEY, SVGAGI.

The clonotype originates from a woman aged 50 to 60 who had been exposed to COVID-19. Sequenced material: PBMCs or T cells enriched from blood (not recorded which). The chain employs TRBV6-5 and TRBJ1-2; D remains unclear. In DNA form, the CDR3 reads TGTGCCAGCAGTTACGGGCGGACTCGATCGAACTATGGCTACACCTTC. Amino acid sequence: CASSYGRTRSNYGYTF.